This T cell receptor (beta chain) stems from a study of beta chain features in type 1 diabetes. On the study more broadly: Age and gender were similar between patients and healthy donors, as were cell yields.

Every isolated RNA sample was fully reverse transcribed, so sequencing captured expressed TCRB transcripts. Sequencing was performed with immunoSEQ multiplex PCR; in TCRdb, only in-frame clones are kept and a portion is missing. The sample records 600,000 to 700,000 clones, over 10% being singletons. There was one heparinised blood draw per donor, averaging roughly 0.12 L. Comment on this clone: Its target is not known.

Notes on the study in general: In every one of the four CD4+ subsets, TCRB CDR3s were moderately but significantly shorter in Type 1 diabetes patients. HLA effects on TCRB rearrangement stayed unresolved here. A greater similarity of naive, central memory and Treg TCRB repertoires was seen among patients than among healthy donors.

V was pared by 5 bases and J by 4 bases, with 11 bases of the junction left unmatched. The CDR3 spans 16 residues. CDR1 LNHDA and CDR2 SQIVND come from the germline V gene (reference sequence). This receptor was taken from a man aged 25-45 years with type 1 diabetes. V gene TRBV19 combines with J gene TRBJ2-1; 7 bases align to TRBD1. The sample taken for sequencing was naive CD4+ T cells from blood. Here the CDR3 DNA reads TGTGCCAGTAGTTCTCCGGGGACAGACTTTTACAATGAGCAGTTCTTC. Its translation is CASSSPGTDFYNEQFF.